This TCR beta chain stems from a study of T cell repertoires in cytomegalovirus infection. About the study: Used in the study were CMV epitopes, some recently identified and HLA-C-restricted, others well-studied and HLA-B-restricted. A matching HLA type, together with CMV infection, was signaled by public TCR beta signatures.

This clonotype was seen a few times. What it binds is not known. The germline V and J ends were trimmed by 6 bases and 7 bases, with 15 bases remaining between them. Germline lookup yields CDR1 LNHDA and CDR2 SQIVND (reference sequence). The CDR3 covers 13 residues. Study outcomes and limitations: Summed public TCR beta family frequency identified CMV carriers bearing the relevant HLA. HLA-C-restricted, CMV-specific TCR beta clonotypes were dominant ex vivo.

MiXCR was run by TCRdb on the reads, yielding one entry per CDR3 protein. The sample yields under 120,000 distinct CDR3 sequences, roughly two fifths seen once. The clonotype originates from a human donor in good health (CMV status not recorded). Some clones in this sample may be carry-over from other donors' samples. This specimen consisted of CD8+ T cells from cultured PBMCs, obtained from culture after CMV antigen stimulation. The chain links TRBV19 to TRBJ1-2, with D unclear. CDR3 residues: CASSLRLSSGYTF. The CDR3 DNA sequence: TGTGCCAGTAGCCTGAGACTCTCTAGTGGCTACACCTTC.